A selection of T cell receptor beta chains follows, all from one sample in a study of shared clonotypes between healthy human individuals. Clones were sequenced by immunoSEQ multiplex PCR, and TCRdb holds only the in-frame ones, with some missing. This sample has roughly 1 million clones, with about 76% found just once. The material sequenced was memory CD4+ T cells sorted from blood. Receptor source: a man younger than 30 in good health. CDR3s include the opening cysteine and the closing phenylalanine or tryptophan. The D gene is left open where the match is weak. Clone sizes are given selectively: once, few, many, or a class where the clone is expanded.

v_gene	j_gene	d_gene	abundance	CDR3aa	CDR3nt
TRBV5-1	TRBJ2-3	NA	NA	CASSLAGRKEDTQYF	TGCGCCAGCAGCTTGGCGGGCAGGAAAGAAGATACGCAGTATTTT
TRBV9	TRBJ2-3	NA	NA	CASSAILTYTDTQYF	TGTGCCAGCAGCGCGATCCTGACTTATACAGATACGCAGTATTTT
TRBV6-6	TRBJ2-7	NA	NA	CASSQGREVSGEQYF	TGTGCCAGCAGCCAGGGGCGGGAAGTCTCCGGTGAGCAGTACTTC
TRBV30	TRBJ1-5	NA	NA	CAWSPGTAGPQHF	TGTGCCTGGAGTCCCGGGACCGCCGGGCCCCAGCATTTT
TRBV28	TRBJ2-7	TRBD1	few	CASRWQGAREQYF	TGTGCCAGCAGGTGGCAGGGGGCGCGGGAGCAGTACTTC
TRBV27	TRBJ1-1	NA	NA	CASKPRQGDGDTEAFF	TGTGCCAGCAAACCCCGCCAAGGGGACGGCGACACTGAAGCTTTCTTT
TRBV2	TRBJ1-5	NA	NA	CASRPQGRRDQPQHF	TGTGCCAGCAGGCCCCAGGGTAGGAGGGATCAGCCCCAGCATTTT
TRBV2	TRBJ2-5	TRBD2	NA	CASRGTSGGEGTQYF	TGTGCCAGCAGGGGGACTAGCGGGGGTGAGGGGACCCAGTACTTC
TRBV2	TRBJ2-2	TRBD2	NA	CASSPGTSTTGELFF	TGTGCCAGCAGCCCCGGGACTAGCACCACCGGGGAGCTGTTTTTT
TRBV29-1	TRBJ2-1	NA	NA	CSVRKRSSYNEQFF	TGCAGCGTTCGAAAGCGAAGCTCCTACAATGAGCAGTTCTTC
TRBV5-1	TRBJ2-7	TRBD2	NA	CASSLVAGVFRNEQYF	TGCGCCAGCAGCTTGGTTGCGGGAGTCTTCAGGAACGAGCAGTACTTC
TRBV5-5	TRBJ2-1	NA	NA	CASSLASGLPFNEQFF	TGTGCCAGCAGCTTGGCGTCAGGACTCCCTTTCAATGAGCAGTTCTTC
TRBV2	TRBJ1-5	NA	few	CASRGYSNQPQHF	TGTGCCAGCAGGGGGTATAGCAATCAGCCCCAGCATTTT
TRBV11-2	TRBJ1-3	NA	NA	CASSLDRPASSGNTIYF	TGTGCCAGCAGCTTAGATCGCCCAGCCAGCTCTGGAAACACCATATATTTT
TRBV5-1	TRBJ2-4	NA	NA	CASKGEDIQYF	TGCGCCAGCAAGGGAGAGGACATTCAGTACTTC
TRBV10-3	TRBJ2-3	TRBD2	NA	CAIMGTSGTTDTQYF	TGTGCCATCATGGGGACTAGCGGGACGACAGATACGCAGTATTTT
TRBV30	TRBJ1-5	NA	NA	CAWGAVNSNQPQHF	TGTGCCTGGGGGGCGGTGAATAGCAATCAGCCCCAGCATTTT
TRBV7-9	TRBJ2-1	TRBD2	many	CASSSPSAGGAVRQFF	TGTGCCAGCAGCTCCCCCTCCGCGGGGGGCGCCGTGAGGCAGTTCTTC
TRBV11-2	TRBJ1-1	TRBD1	NA	CASRPTGTGGSTEAFF	TGTGCCAGCAGGCCTACCGGGACAGGGGGTAGCACTGAAGCTTTCTTT
TRBV6-5	TRBJ2-3	TRBD1	NA	CASGRRTGRTDTQYF	TGTGCCAGCGGACGTAGGACAGGAAGAACAGATACGCAGTATTTT
TRBV5-5	TRBJ2-7	TRBD1	NA	CASSLEGGPEYEQYF	TGTGCCAGCAGCTTGGAAGGGGGCCCTGAGTACGAGCAGTACTTC
TRBV29-1	TRBJ1-2	NA	NA	CSAGQNYGYTF	TGCAGCGCCGGACAGAACTATGGCTACACCTTC
TRBV6-1	TRBJ1-2	NA	NA	CASSEWTGPNYGYTF	TGTGCCAGCAGTGAATGGACGGGACCTAACTATGGCTACACCTTC
TRBV7-2	TRBJ2-7	TRBD2	NA	CASSDGLAGGPEQYF	TGTGCCAGCAGCGACGGACTAGCGGGAGGGCCCGAGCAGTACTTC
TRBV11-2	TRBJ1-1	TRBD1	NA	CASSLGQGNTEAFF	TGTGCCAGCAGCTTAGGACAGGGGAACACTGAAGCTTTCTTT
TRBV5-1	TRBJ2-7	NA	NA	CASSLSGGAYEQYF	TGCGCCAGCAGCTTGTCAGGGGGGGCCTACGAGCAGTACTTC
TRBV25-1	TRBJ2-1	NA	NA	CAKHGSGESIPYNEQFF	TGTGCCAAGCACGGGAGCGGTGAGTCAATCCCATACAATGAGCAGTTCTTC
TRBV7-2	TRBJ1-4	NA	NA	CASSLKGFNPTNEKLFF	TGTGCCAGCAGCTTAAAGGGGTTCAACCCAACTAATGAAAAACTGTTTTTT
TRBV11-2	TRBJ2-4	TRBD1	NA	CASSLAVGGVKNIQYF	TGTGCCAGCAGCTTAGCGGTAGGGGGCGTCAAAAACATTCAGTACTTC
TRBV5-1	TRBJ2-3	NA	NA	CASSLAAGASTDTQYF	TGCGCCAGCAGCTTGGCGGCGGGGGCCTCCACAGATACGCAGTATTTT
TRBV4-2	TRBJ2-1	NA	NA	CASSQGVGAGVYNEQFF	TGTGCCAGCAGCCAAGGAGTGGGGGCGGGGGTCTACAATGAGCAGTTCTTC
TRBV6-5	TRBJ2-3	TRBD2	NA	CASSRQRGGTDTQYF	TGTGCCAGCAGCCGCCAGCGGGGGGGCACAGATACGCAGTATTTT
TRBV9	TRBJ1-2	NA	NA	CASSVTPFPNYGYTF	TGTGCCAGCAGCGTGACACCATTCCCTAACTATGGCTACACCTTC
TRBV5-4	TRBJ1-6	NA	NA	CASSLGPGRNNSPLHF	TGTGCCAGCAGCTTGGGTCCGGGACGGAATAATTCACCCCTCCACTTT
TRBV11-2	TRBJ1-2	NA	NA	CASSENRDGYTF	TGTGCCAGCAGCGAAAACAGGGATGGCTACACCTTC
TRBV7-8	TRBJ1-5	NA	NA	CASSLVGYQPQHF	TGTGCCAGCAGCTTAGTGGGCTATCAGCCCCAGCATTTT
TRBV27	TRBJ1-4	NA	NA	CASSRGRSATNEKLFF	TGTGCCAGCAGCAGAGGACGGTCTGCAACTAATGAAAAACTGTTTTTT
TRBV2	TRBJ2-2	NA	NA	CASSGRGDTGELFF	TGTGCCAGCAGTGGAAGAGGGGACACCGGGGAGCTGTTTTTT
TRBV6-1	TRBJ1-5	TRBD1	NA	CASRGTGVGAQHF	TGTGCCAGCAGGGGAACAGGGGTCGGGGCCCAGCATTTT
TRBV18	TRBJ1-2	NA	few	CASSPTRTVLGGYTF	TGTGCCAGCTCACCAACCCGGACAGTCCTGGGTGGCTACACCTTC
TRBV7-2	TRBJ1-3	TRBD1	NA	CASSLGQGNTIYF	TGTGCCAGCAGCTTGGGACAGGGAAACACCATATATTTT
TRBV25-1	TRBJ2-1	NA	once	CASSRENNEQFF	TGTGCCAGCAGTCGGGAGAACAATGAGCAGTTCTTC
TRBV10-3	TRBJ1-2	NA	NA	CAISDPIWDNYGYTF	TGTGCCATCAGTGACCCGATTTGGGATAACTATGGCTACACCTTC
TRBV19	TRBJ2-3	TRBD2	NA	CAVRGPRGGEDTQYF	TGTGCCGTCCGGGGACCGCGGGGGGGCGAAGATACGCAGTATTTT
TRBV2	TRBJ2-1	NA	NA	CASSESGGTLYNEQFF	TGTGCCAGCAGTGAATCGGGCGGGACCTTGTACAATGAGCAGTTCTTC
TRBV7-9	TRBJ1-1	NA	NA	CASSLAGYNTEAFF	TGTGCCAGCAGCTTAGCTGGTTATAACACTGAAGCTTTCTTT
TRBV5-1	TRBJ2-4	TRBD1	NA	CASSTGTGGENIQYF	TGCGCCAGCAGCACCGGGACAGGGGGAGAAAACATTCAGTACTTC
TRBV7-9	TRBJ2-3	NA	few	CASSLFAVTDTQYF	TGTGCCAGCAGCTTGTTTGCTGTCACAGATACGCAGTATTTT
TRBV11-2	TRBJ1-2	NA	few	CASSFHNYGYTF	TGTGCCAGCAGCTTTCATAACTATGGCTACACCTTC